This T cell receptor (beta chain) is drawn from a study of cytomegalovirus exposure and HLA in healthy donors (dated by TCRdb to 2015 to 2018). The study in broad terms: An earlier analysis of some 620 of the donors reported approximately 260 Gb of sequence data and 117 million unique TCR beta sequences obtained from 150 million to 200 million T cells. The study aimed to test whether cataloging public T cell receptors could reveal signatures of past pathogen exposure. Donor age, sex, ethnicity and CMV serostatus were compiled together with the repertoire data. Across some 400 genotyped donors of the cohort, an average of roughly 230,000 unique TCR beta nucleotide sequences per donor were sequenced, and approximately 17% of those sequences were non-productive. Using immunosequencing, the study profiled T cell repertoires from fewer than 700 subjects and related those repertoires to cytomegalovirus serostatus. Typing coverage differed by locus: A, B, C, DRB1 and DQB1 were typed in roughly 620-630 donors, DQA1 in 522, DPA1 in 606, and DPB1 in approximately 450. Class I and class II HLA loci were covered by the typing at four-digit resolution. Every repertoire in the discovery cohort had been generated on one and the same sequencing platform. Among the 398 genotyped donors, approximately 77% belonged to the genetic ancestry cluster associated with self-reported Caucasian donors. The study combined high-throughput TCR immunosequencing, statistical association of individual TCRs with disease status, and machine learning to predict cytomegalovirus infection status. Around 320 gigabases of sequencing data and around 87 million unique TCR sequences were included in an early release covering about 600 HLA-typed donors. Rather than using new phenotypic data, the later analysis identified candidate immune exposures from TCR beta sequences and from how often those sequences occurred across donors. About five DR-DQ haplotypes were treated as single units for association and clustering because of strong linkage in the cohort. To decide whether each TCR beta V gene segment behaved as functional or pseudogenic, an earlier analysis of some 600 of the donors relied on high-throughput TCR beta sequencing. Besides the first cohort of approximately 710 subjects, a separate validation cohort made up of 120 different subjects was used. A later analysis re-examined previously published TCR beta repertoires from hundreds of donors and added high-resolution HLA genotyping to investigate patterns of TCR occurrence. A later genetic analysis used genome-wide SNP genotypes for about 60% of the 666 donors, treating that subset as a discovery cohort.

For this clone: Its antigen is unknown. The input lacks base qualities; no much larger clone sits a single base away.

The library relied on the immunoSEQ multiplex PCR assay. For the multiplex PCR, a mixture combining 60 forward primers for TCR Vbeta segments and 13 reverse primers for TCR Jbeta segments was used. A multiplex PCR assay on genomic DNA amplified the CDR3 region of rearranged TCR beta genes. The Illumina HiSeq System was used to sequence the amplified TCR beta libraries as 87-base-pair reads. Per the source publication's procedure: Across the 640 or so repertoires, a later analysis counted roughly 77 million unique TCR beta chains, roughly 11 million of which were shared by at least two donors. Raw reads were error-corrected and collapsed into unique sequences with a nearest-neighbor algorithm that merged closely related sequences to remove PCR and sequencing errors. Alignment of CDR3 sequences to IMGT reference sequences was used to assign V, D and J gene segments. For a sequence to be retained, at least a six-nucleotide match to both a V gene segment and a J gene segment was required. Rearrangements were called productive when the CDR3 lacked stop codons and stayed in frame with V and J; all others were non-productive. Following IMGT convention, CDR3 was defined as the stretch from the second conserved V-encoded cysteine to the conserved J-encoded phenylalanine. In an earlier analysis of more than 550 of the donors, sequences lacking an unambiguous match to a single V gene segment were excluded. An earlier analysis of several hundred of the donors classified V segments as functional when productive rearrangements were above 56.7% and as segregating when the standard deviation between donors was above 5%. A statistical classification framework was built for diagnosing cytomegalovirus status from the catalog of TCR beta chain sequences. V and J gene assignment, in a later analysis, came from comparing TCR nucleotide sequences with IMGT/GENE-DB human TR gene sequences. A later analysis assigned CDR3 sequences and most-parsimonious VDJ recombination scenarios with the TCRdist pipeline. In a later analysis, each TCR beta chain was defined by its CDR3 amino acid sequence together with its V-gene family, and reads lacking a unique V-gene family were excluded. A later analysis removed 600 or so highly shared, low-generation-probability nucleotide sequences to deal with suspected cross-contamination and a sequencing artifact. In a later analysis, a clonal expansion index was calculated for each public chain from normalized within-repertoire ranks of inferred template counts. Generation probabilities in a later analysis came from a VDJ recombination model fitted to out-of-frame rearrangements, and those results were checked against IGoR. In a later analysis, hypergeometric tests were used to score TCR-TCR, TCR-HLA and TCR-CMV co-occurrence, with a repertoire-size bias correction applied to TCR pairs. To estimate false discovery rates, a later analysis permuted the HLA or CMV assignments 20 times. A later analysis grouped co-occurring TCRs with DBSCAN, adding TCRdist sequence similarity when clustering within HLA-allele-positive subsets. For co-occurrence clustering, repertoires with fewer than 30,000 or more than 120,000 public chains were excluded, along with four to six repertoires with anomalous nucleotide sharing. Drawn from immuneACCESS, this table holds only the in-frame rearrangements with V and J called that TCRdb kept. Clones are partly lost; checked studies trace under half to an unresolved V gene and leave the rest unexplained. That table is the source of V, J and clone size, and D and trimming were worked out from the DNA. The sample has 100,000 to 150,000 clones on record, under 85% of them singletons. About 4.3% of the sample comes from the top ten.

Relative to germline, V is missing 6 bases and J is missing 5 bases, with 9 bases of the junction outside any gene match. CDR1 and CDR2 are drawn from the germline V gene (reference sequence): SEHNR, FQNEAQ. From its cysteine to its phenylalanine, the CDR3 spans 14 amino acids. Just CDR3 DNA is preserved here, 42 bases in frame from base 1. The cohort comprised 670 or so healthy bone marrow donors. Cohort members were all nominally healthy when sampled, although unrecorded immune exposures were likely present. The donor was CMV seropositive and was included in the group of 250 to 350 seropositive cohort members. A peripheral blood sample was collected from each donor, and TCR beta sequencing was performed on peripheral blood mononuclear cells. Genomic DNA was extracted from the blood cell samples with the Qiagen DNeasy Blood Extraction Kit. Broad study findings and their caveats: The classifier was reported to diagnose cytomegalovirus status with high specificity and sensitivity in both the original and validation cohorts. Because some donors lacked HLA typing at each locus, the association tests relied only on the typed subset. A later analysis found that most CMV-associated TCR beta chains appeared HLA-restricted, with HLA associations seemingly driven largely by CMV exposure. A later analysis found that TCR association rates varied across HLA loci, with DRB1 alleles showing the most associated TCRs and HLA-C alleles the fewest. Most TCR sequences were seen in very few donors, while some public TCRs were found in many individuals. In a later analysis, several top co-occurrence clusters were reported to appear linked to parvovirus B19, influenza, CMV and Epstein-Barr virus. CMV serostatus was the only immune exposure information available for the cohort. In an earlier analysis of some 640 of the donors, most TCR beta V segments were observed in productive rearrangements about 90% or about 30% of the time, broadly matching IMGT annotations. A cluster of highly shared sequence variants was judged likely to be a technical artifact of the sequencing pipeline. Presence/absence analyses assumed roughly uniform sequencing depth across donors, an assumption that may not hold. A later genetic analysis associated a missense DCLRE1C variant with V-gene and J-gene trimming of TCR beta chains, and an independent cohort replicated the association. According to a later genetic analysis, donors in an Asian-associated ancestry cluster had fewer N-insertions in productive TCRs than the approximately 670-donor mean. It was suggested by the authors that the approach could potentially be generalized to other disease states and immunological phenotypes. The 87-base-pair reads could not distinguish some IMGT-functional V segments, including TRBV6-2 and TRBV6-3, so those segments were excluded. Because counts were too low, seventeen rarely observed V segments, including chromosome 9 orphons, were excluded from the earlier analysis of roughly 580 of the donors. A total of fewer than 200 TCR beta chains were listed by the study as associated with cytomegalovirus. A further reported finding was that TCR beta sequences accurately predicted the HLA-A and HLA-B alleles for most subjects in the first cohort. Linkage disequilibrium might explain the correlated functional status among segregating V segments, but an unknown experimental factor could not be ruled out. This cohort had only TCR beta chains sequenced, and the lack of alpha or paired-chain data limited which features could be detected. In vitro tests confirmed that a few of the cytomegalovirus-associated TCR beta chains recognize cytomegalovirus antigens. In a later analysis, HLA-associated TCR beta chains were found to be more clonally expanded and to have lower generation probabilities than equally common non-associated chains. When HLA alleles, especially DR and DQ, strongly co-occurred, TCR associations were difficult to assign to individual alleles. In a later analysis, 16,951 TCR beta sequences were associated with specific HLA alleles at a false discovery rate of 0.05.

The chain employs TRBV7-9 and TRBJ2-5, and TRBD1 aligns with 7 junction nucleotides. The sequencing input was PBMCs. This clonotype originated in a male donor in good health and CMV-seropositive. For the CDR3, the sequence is CASSNRGYWETQYF. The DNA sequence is TGTGCCAGCAGTAACAGGGGTTATTGGGAGACCCAGTACTTC.